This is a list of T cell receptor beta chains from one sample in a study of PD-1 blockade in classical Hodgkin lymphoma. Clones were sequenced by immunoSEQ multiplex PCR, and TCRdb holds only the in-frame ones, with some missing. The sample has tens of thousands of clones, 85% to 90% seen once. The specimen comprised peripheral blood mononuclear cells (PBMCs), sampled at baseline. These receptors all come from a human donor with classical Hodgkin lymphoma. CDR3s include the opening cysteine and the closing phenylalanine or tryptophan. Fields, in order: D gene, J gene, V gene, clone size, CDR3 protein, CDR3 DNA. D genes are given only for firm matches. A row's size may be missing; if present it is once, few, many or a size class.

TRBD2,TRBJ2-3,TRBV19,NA,CASNLAVSTDTQYF,TGTGCCAGTAATCTAGCGGTTTCCACAGATACGCAGTATTTT
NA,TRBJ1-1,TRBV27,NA,CASRWTHVNTEAFF,TGTGCCAGCAGGTGGACGCATGTGAACACTGAAGCTTTCTTT
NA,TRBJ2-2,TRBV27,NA,CASGPRGATGELFF,TGTGCCAGCGGCCCGCGAGGGGCAACCGGGGAGCTGTTTTTT
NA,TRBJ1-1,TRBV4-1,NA,CASSHPGTSNTEAFF,TGCGCCAGCAGCCACCCCGGGACATCGAACACTGAAGCTTTCTTT
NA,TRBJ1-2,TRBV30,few,CAARGRRVDGYTF,TGTGCCGCCAGGGGTCGGCGAGTCGATGGCTACACCTTC
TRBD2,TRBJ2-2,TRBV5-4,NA,CASSSSASGPINTGELFF,TGTGCCAGCAGCTCGTCGGCTAGCGGGCCCATAAACACCGGGGAGCTGTTTTTT
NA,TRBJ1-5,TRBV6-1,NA,CASSEAAGPQHF,TGTGCCAGCAGTGAAGCGGCAGGGCCCCAGCATTTT
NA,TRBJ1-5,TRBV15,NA,CANWHNQPQHF,TGTGCCAACTGGCACAATCAGCCCCAGCATTTT
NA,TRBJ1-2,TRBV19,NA,CASSNSRRLYYGYTF,TGTGCCAGTAGTAACTCTCGGCGGCTATACTATGGCTACACCTTC
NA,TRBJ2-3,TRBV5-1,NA,CASSLALTPDTQYF,TGCGCCAGCAGCTTGGCCCTGACACCAGATACGCAGTATTTT
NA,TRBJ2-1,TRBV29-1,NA,CSVEVAPSYNEQFF,TGCAGCGTTGAAGTAGCGCCATCCTACAATGAGCAGTTCTTC
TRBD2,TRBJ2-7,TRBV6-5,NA,CASSLLAGDEQYF,TGTGCCAGCAGCCTTCTAGCGGGAGACGAGCAGTACTTC
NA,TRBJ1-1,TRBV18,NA,CASLTPGMAEAFF,TGTGCCAGCTTAACCCCCGGGATGGCTGAAGCTTTCTTT
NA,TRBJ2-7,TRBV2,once,CASSPGYPYEQYF,TGTGCCAGCAGTCCGGGCTACCCCTACGAGCAGTACTTC
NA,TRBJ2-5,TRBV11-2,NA,CASSLSGGGQETQYF,TGTGCCAGCAGCTTATCCGGGGGCGGACAAGAGACCCAGTACTTC
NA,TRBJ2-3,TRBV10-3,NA,CAISPRQESTDTQYF,TGTGCCATCAGTCCAAGACAGGAGAGCACAGATACGCAGTATTTT
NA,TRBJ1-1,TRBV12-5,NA,CASGFGEMNTEAFF,TGTGCTAGTGGTTTCGGGGAGATGAACACTGAAGCTTTCTTT
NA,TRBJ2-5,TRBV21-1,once,CASSKDRETQYF,TGTGCCAGCAGCAAAGATAGAGAGACCCAGTACTTC
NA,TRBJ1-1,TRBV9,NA,CASSPGGGGTTKAFF,TGTGCCAGCAGCCCTGGAGGAGGGGGGACAACCAAAGCTTTCTTT
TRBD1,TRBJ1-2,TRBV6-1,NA,CASTRQGNYGYTF,TGTGCCAGCACCAGACAGGGAAACTATGGCTACACCTTC
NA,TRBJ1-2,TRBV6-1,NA,CASSSVYGYTF,TGTGCCAGCAGTTCGGTCTATGGCTACACCTTC
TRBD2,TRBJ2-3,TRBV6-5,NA,CASSSGGAVDTQYF,TGTGCCAGCAGTTCCGGGGGGGCCGTAGATACGCAGTATTTT
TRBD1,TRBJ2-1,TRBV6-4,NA,CASSDPRGKQFF,TGTGCCAGCAGTGACCCCAGGGGGAAGCAGTTCTTC
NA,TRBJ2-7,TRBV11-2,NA,CASSLDPESLYEQYF,TGTGCCAGCAGCTTAGATCCGGAGTCCCTCTACGAGCAGTACTTC
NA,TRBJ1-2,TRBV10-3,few,CAIQDPVYGYTF,TGTGCCATACAGGATCCGGTATATGGCTACACCTTC
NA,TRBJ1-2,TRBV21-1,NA,CASSRGGPYGYTF,TGTGCCAGTAGCCGTGGGGGTCCGTATGGCTACACCTTC
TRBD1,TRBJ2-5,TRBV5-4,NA,CASSAWNTGGEETQYF,TGTGCCAGCAGCGCTTGGAATACAGGGGGCGAAGAGACCCAGTACTTC
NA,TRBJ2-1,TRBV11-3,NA,CASSSRGRDNEQFF,TGTGCCAGCAGCTCACGAGGCAGGGACAATGAGCAGTTCTTC
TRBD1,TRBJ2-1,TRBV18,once,CASSPRQGQFVSEQFF,TGTGCCAGCTCACCTAGACAGGGACAATTTGTTAGTGAGCAGTTCTTC
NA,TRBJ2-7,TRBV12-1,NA,CASSPIEKGTQATGRGSSYEQYF,TGTGCCAGCAGCCCTATTGAGAAGGGGACCCAGGCAACAGGGCGGGGGAGCTCCTACGAGCAGTACTTC
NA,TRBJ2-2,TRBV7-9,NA,CASSFGAGELFF,TGTGCCAGCAGCTTTGGGGCCGGGGAGCTGTTTTTT
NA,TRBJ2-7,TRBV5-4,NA,CASSLGGGSYEQYF,TGTGCCAGCAGCTTGGGAGGGGGCTCCTACGAGCAGTACTTC
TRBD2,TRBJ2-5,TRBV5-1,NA,CASSLGGLAEETQYF,TGCGCCAGCAGCTTGGGGGGACTAGCGGAAGAGACCCAGTACTTC
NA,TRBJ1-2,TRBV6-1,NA,CASSEREEARGYTF,TGTGCCAGCAGTGAACGGGAGGAGGCGAGGGGCTACACCTTC
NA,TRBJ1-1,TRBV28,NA,CASKWGGTEAFF,TGTGCCAGCAAGTGGGGGGGCACTGAAGCTTTCTTT
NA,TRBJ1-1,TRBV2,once,CASQSNTEAFF,TGTGCCAGCCAATCGAACACTGAAGCTTTCTTT
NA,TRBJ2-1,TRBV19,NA,CASSPRFSDNEQFF,TGTGCCAGTAGCCCTAGATTCAGCGACAATGAGCAGTTCTTC
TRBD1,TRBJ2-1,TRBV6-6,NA,CASSKGQGIDHNEQFF,TGTGCCAGCAGTAAGGGACAGGGCATTGATCACAATGAGCAGTTCTTC
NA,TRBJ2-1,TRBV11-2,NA,CASSPAQGTAQFF,TGTGCCAGCAGCCCTGCTCAGGGGACGGCGCAGTTCTTC
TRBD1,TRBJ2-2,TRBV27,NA,CASSFRGPGELFF,TGTGCCAGCAGTTTCAGGGGGCCCGGGGAGCTGTTTTTT